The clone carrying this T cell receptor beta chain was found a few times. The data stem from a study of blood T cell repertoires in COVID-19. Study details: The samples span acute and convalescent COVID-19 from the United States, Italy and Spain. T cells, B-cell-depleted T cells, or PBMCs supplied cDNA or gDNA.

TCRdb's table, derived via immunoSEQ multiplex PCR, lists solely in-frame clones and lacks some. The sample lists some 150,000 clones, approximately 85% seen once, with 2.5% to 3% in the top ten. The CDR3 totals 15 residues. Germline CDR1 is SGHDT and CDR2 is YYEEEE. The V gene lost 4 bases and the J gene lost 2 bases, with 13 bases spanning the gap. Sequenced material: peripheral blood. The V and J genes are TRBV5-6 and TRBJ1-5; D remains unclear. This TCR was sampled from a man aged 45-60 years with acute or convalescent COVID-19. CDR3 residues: CASSLGSAGNQPQHF. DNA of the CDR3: TGTGCCAGCAGCCTCGGGTCGGCAGGCAATCAGCCCCAGCATTTT.